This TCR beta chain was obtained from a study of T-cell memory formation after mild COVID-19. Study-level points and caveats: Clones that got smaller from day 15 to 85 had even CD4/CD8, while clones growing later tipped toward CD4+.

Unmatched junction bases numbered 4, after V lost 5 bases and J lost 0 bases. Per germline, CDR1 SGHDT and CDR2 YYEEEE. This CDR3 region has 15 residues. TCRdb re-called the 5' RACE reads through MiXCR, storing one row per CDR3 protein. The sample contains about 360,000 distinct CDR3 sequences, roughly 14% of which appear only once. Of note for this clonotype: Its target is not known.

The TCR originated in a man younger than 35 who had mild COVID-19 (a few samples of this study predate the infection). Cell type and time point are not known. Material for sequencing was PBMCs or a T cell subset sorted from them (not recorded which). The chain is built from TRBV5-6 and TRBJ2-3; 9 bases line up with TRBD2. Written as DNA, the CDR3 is TGTGCCAGCAGGGCCGGGACTAGCAGCACAGATACGCAGTATTTT. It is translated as CASRAGTSSTDTQYF.